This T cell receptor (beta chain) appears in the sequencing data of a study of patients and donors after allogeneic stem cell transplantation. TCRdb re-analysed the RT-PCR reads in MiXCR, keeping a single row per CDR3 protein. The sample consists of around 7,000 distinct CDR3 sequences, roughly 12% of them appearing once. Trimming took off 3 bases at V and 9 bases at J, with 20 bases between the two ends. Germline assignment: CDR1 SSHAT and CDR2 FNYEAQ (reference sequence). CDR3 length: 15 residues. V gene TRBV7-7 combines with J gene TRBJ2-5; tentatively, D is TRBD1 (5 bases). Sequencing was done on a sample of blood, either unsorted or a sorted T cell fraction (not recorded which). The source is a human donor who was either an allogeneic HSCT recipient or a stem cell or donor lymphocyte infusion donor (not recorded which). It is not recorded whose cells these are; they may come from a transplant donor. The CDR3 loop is CASSLLDDRQGAQYF. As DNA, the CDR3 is TGTGCCAGCAGCTTGTTGGATGACCGTCAAGGGGCCCAGTACTTC.